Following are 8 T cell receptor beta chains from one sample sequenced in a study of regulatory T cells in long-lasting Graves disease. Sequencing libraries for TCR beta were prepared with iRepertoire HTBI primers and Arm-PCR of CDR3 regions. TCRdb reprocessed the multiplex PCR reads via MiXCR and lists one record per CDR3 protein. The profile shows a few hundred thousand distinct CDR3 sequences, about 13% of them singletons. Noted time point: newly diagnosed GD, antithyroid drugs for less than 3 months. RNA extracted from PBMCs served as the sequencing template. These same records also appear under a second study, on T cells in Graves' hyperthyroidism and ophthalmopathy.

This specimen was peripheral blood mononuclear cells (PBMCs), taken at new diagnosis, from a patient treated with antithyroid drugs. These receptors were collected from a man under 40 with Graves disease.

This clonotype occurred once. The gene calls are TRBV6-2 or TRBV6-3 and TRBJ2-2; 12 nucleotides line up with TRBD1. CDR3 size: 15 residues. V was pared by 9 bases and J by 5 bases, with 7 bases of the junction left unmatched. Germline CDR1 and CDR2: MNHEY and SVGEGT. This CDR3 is CASPGTGGGTGELFF. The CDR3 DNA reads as TGTGCCAGTCCCGGGACAGGGGGCGGAACCGGGGAGCTGTTTTTT.

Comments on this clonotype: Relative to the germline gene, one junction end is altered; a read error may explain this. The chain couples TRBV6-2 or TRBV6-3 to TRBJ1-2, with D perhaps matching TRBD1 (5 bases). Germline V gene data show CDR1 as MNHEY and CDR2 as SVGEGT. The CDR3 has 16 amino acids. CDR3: CASSYKGVPRDYGHTF. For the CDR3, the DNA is TGTGCCAGCAGTTACAAAGGGGTCCCCCGAGACTATGGCCACACCTTC.

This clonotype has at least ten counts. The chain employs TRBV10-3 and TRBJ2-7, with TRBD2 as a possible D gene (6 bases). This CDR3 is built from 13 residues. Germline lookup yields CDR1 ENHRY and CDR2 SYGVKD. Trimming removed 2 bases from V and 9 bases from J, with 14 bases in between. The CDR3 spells CAISERTSGGQYF. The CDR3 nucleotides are TGTGCCATCAGTGAGCGGACCTCCGGGGGGCAGTACTTC.

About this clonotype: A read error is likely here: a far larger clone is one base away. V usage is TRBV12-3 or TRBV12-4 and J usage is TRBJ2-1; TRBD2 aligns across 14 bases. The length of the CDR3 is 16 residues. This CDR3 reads CASSPHGTSGSNGQFF. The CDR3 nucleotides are TGTGCCAGCAGCCCTCACGGGACTAGCGGGAGCAATGGGCAGTTCTTC.

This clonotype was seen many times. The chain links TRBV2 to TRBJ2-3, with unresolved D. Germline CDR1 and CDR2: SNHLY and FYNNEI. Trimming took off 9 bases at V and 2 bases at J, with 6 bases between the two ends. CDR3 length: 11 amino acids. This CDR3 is CASRITDTQYF. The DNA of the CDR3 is TGTGCCAGTAGGATCACAGATACGCAGTATTTT.

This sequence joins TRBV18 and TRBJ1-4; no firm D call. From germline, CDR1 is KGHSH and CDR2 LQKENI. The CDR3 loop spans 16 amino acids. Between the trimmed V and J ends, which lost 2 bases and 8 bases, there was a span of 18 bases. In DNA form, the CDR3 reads TGTGCCAGCTCACCATCAGAGGGAGTGGTAGAAGAAAAACTGTTTTTT. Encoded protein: CASSPSEGVVEEKLFF.

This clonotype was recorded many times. The CDR3 DNA sequence: TGCAGTGCTAGAGCCGGACAGGGCACGAACACTGAAGCTTTCTTT. It is translated as CSARAGQGTNTEAFF. This chain connects TRBV20-1 to TRBJ1-1; TRBD1 matches 8 bases. CDR3 length equals 15 residues. The trim removed 1 base at V and 1 base at J, leaving 5 bases unmatched. CDR1 is DFQATT and CDR2 is SNEGSKA in the germline V gene (reference sequence).

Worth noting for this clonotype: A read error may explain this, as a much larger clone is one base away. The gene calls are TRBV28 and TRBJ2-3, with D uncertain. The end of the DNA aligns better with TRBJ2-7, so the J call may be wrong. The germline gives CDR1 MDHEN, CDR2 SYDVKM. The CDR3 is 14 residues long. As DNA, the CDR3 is TGTGCCAGCAAGCTACCCTTAGACCGCGGCGAGCAGTACTTC. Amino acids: CASKLPLDRGEQYF.